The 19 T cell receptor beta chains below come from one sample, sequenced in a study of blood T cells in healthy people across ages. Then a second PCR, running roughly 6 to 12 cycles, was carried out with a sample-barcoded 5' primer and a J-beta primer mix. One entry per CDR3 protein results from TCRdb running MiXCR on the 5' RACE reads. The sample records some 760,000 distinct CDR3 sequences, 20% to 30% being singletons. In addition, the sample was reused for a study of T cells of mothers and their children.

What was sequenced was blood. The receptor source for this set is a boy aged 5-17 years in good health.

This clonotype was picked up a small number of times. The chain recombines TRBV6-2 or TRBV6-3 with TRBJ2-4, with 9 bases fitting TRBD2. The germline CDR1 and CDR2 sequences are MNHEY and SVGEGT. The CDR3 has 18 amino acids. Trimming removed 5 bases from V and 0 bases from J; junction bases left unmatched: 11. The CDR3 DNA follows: TGTGCCAGCAGTCCAACCTCGACTAGCGGTCTAGCCAAAAACATTCAGTACTTC. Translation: CASSPTSTSGLAKNIQYF.

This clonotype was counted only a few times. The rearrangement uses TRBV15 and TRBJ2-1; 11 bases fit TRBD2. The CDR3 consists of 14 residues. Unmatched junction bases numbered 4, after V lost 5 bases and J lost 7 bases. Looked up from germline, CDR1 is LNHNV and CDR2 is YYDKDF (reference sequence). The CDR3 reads CATSPGTSGNEQFF. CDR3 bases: TGTGCCACCAGCCCCGGGACTAGCGGAAATGAGCAGTTCTTC.

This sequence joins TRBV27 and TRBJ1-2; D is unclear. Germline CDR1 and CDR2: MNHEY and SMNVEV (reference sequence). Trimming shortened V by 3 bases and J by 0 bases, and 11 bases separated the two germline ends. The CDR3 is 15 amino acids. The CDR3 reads CASSFSPYTNYGYTF. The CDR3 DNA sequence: TGTGCCAGCAGTTTCAGCCCGTATACTAACTATGGCTACACCTTC.

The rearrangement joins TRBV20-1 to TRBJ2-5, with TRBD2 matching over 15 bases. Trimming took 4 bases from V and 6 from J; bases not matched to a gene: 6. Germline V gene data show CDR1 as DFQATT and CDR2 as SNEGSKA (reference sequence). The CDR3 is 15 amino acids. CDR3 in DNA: TGCAGTGCTACTGGGACTAGCGGGGGGTCTAAGACCCAGTACTTC. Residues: CSATGTSGGSKTQYF.

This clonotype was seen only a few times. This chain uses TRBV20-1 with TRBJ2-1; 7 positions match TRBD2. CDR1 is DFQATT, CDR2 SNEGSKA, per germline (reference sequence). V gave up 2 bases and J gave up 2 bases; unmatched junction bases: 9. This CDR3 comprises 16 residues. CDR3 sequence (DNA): TGCAGTGCTAGATCACTGGGAGGGGCAGCCTACAATGAGCAGTTCTTC. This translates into CSARSLGGAAYNEQFF.

The CDR3 coding sequence is TGCAGTGCTAGAGGACAGGGGATCACTGAAGCTTTCTTT. Its protein product is CSARGQGITEAFF. V is TRBV20-1 and J is TRBJ1-1, with 8 bases that match TRBD1. CDR1 is DFQATT and CDR2 is SNEGSKA in the germline V gene (reference sequence). CDR3 length: 13 residues. V was pared by 1 base and J by 4 bases, with 2 bases of the junction left unmatched.

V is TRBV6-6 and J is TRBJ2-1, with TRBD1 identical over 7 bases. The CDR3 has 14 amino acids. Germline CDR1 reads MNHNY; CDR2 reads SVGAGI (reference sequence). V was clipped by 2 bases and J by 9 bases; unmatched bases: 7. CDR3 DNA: TGTGCCAGCAGTTACGACAGGGCAGGGGGTGAGCAGTTCTTC. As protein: CASSYDRAGGEQFF.

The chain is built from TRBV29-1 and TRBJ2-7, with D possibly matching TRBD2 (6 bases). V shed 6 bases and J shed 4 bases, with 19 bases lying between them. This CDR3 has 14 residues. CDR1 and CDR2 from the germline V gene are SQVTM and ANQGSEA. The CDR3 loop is CSVRLRGGRYEQYF. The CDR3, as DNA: TGCAGCGTCCGACTACGGGGAGGTCGTTACGAGCAGTACTTC.

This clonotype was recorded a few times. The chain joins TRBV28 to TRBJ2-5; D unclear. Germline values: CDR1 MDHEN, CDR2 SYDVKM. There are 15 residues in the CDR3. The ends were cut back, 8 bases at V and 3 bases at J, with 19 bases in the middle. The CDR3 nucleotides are TGTGCCAGCGGCTATGAGGCAGCTCAAAAAGAGACCCAGTACTTC. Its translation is CASGYEAAQKETQYF.

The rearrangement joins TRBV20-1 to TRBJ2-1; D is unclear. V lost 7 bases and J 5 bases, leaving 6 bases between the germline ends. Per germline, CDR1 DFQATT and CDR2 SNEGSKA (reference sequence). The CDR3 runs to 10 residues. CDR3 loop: CSGSDNEQFF. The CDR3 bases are TGCAGTGGAAGTGACAATGAGCAGTTCTTC.

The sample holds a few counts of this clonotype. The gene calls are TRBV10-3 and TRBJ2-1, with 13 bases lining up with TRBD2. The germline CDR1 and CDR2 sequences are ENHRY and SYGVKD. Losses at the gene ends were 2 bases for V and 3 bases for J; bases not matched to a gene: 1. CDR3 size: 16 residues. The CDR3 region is CAISEGLAGDYNEQFF. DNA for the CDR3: TGTGCCATCAGTGAGGGACTAGCGGGGGACTACAATGAGCAGTTCTTC.

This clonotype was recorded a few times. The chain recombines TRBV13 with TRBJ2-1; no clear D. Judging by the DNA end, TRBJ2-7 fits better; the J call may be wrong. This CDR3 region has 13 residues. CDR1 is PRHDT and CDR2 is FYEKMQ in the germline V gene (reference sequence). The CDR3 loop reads CASSFFRSYEQYF. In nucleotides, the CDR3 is TGTGCCAGCAGCTTTTTCCGGTCCTACGAGCAGTACTTC.

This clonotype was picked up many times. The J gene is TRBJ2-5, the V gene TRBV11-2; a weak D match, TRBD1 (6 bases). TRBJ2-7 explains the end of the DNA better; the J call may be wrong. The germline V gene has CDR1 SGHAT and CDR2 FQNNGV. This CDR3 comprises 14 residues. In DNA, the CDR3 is TGTGCCAGCAGCCTCCGGGACACTACCTACGAGCAGTACTTC. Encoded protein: CASSLRDTTYEQYF.

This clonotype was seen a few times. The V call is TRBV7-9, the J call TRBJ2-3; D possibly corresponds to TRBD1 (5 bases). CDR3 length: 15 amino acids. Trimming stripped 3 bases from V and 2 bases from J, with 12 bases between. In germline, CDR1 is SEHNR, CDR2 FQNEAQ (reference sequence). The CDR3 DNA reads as TGTGCCAGCAGCTTGGTAGGGGATTACACAGATACGCAGTATTTT. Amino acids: CASSLVGDYTDTQYF.

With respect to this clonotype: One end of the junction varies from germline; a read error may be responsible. The CDR3 DNA sequence: TGTGCCAGCAGTTTACTCTACCGGGACCAAGAGACCCGGTACTTC. Protein: CASSLLYRDQETRYF. The chain couples TRBV28 to TRBJ2-5, with D possibly called TRBD1 or TRBD2 (5 bases each). The germline V gene has CDR1 MDHEN and CDR2 SYDVKM. The CDR3 sequence is 15 residues long.

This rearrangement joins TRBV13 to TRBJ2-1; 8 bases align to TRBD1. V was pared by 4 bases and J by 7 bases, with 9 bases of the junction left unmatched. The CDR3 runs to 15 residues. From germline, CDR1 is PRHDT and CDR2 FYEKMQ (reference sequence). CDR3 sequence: CASSSPGQAGNEQFF. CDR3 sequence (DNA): TGTGCCAGCAGCTCCCCGGGACAGGCGGGGAATGAGCAGTTCTTC.

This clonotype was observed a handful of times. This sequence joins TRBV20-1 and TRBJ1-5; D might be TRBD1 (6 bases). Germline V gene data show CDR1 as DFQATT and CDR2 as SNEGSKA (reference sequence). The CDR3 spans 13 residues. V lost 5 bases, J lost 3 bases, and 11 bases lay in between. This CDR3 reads CSALQGVNQPQHF. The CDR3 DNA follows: TGCAGTGCTCTACAGGGTGTCAATCAGCCCCAGCATTTT.

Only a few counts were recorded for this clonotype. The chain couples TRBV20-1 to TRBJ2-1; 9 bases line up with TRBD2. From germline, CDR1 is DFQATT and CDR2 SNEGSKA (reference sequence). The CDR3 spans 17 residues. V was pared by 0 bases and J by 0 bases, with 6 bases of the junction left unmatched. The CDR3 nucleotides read TGCAGTGCTAGAGATCAGTTAGCGGGGGTCTCCTACAATGAGCAGTTCTTC. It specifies CSARDQLAGVSYNEQFF.

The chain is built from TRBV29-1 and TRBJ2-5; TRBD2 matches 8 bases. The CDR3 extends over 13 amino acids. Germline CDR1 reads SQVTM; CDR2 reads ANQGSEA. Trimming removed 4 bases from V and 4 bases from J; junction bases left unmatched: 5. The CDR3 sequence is CSVAYSGGETQYF. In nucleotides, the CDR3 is TGCAGCGTTGCATACAGCGGGGGAGAGACCCAGTACTTC. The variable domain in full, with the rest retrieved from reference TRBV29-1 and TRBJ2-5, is SAVISQKPSRDICQRGTSLTIQCQVDSQVTMMFWYRQQPGQSLTLIATANQGSEATYESGFVIDKFPISRPNLTFSTLTVSNMSPEDSSIYLCSVAYSGGETQYFGPGTRLLVL.